These 8 T cell receptor beta chains share one sample of origin, sequenced in a study of T cell responses to AZD1222 COVID-19 vaccine. Some clones are missing from TCRdb's copy, which holds only in-frame ones; the method was immunoSEQ multiplex PCR. The table lists approximately 89,000 clones, approximately 91% of them singletons. This material consisted of peripheral blood, taken on day 0 of AZD1222 vaccination. These receptor sequences come from an adult in good health.

V usage is TRBV10-3 and J usage is TRBJ1-1; no clear D. The germline V gene encodes CDR1 ENHRY and CDR2 SYGVKD. Trimming left V 5 bases short and J 4 bases short, with 11 bases between. The CDR3 has 13 residues. The CDR3 DNA reads TGTGCCATCAGTCGGGCGGAGGGCACTGAAGCTTTCTTT. It is translated as CAISRAEGTEAFF.

The chain uses TRBV30 and TRBJ2-7; tentative D call: TRBD2 (6 bases). The CDR3 totals 13 residues. Trimming cost V 2 bases and J 4 bases, with 12 bases left between them. Germline V gene lookup returns CDR1 GTSNPN and CDR2 SVGIG (reference sequence). CDR3 bases: TGTGCCTGGAGTTTCGGGGGAGGATACGAGCAGTACTTC. Translated, it gives CAWSFGGGYEQYF.

The chain recombines TRBV24-1 with TRBJ1-2; D unresolved. The CDR3 extends over 10 amino acids. Germline V lookup: CDR1 KGHDR, CDR2 SFDVKD. The ends were cut back, 8 bases at V and 8 bases at J, with 8 bases in the middle. The CDR3 sequence is CATTGGGYTF. CDR3 DNA: TGTGCCACCACAGGCGGAGGCTACACCTTC.

The rearrangement joins TRBV5-1 to TRBJ2-7, with 8 bases lining up with TRBD2. CDR3 length equals 14 residues. Germline values: CDR1 SGHRS, CDR2 YFSETQ. The V gene end was trimmed by 5 bases and the J gene end by 1 base; junction bases not matched to a gene: 5. CDR3 protein: CASSPLAESYEQYF. DNA of the CDR3: TGCGCCAGCAGTCCACTAGCGGAGTCCTACGAGCAGTACTTC.

J is TRBJ2-1 and V is TRBV11-3, with 7 bases that match TRBD1. Germline trimming cut 5 bases from V and 3 bases from J; bases unmatched to any gene: 10. CDR1 SGHNT and CDR2 YENEEA come from the germline V gene. There are 16 residues in the CDR3. The CDR3, as DNA: TGTGCCAGCAGCCAAACTGGGACAGTACGCTACAATGAGCAGTTCTTC. Its translation: CASSQTGTVRYNEQFF.

This chain links TRBV2 with TRBJ2-1, with 8 bases identical to TRBD1. Unmatched junction bases numbered 0, after V lost 6 bases and J lost 2 bases. CDR1 and CDR2 (germline): SNHLY, FYNNEI. The CDR3 contains 13 residues. The CDR3 DNA reads TGTGCCAGCAGACAGGGGGCCTACAATGAGCAGTTCTTC. Its translation: CASRQGAYNEQFF.

The chain uses TRBV6-5 and TRBJ1-1; 8 bases are a match to TRBD1. The CDR3 sequence is 12 residues long. V lost 8 bases, J lost 4 bases, and 3 bases stayed unmatched. The germline V gene has CDR1 MNHEY and CDR2 SVGAGI. The CDR3 spells CASHRGGTEAFF. DNA of the CDR3: TGTGCCAGCCACAGGGGGGGCACTGAAGCTTTCTTT.

The gene calls are TRBV7-2 and TRBJ1-1; possible D gene TRBD1, 6 bases. CDR1 and CDR2 (germline): SGHTA, FQGNSA. This CDR3 contains 15 residues. Trimming pared 5 bases from V and 4 bases from J, leaving 17 bases between. CDR3 sequence: CASSRLPGASTEAFF. CDR3 sequence (DNA): TGTGCCAGCAGCCGTCTCCCGGGGGCGTCCACTGAAGCTTTCTTT.